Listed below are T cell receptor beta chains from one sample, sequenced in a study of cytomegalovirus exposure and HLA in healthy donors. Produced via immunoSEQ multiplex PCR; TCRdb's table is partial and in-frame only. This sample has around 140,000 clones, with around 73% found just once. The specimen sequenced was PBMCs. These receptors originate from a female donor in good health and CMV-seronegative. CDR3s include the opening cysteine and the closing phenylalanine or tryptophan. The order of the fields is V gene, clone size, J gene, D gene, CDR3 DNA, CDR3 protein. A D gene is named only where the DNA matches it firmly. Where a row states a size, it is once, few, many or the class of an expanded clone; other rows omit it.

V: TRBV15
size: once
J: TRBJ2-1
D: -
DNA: TGTGCCACCAGCAGACCCCGTAGCTCCTACAATGAGCAGTTCTTC
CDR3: CATSRPRSSYNEQFF

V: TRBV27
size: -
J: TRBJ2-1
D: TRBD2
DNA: TGTGCCAGCAGTTTAAGACTAGGACTAGCGGGAGGGAGGGGGTACAATGAGCAGTTCTTC
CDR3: CASSLRLGLAGGRGYNEQFF

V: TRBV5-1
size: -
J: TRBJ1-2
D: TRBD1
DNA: TGTGCCAGCAGCTTCCAAGGACAGGGGATTCATGGCTACACCTTC
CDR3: CASSFQGQGIHGYTF

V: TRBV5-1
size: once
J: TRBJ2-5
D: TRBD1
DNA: TGCGCCAGCAGCTTCTACAGGGGGATGGAGACCCAGTACTTC
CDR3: CASSFYRGMETQYF

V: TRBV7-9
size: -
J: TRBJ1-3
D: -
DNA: TGTGCCAGCAGGGGGATAGGGCCCTCAGGCGGGACCATATATTTT
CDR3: CASRGIGPSGGTIYF

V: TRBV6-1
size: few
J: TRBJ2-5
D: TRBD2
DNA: TGTGCCAGCAGTGAACTAGCGGGAGGGCCGGAGACCCAGTACTTC
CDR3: CASSELAGGPETQYF

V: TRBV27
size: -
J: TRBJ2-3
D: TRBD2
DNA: TGTGCCAGCAGGATACAACTAGCGGGAGAAGATACGCAGTATTTT
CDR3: CASRIQLAGEDTQYF

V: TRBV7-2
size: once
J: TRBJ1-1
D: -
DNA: TGTGCCAGCAGCTTAGTAGATGCTTACAGTGAAGCTTTCTTT
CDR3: CASSLVDAYSEAFF

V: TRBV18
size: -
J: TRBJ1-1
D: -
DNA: TGTGCCAGCGCCCAAGTCAAGGGAGACACTGAAGCTTTCTTT
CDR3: CASAQVKGDTEAFF

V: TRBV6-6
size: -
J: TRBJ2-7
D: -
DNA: TGTGCCAGCAGTCTTACCATACTAGCTGATTCCTACGAGCAGTACTTC
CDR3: CASSLTILADSYEQYF

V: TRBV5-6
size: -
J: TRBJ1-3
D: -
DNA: TGTGCCAGCAGCTTGGTAGGGGTGGCTGGAAACACCATATATTTT
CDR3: CASSLVGVAGNTIYF

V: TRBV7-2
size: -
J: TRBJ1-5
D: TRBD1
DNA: TGTGCCAGCAGCTTAGAGGACAGGGTCTTCGGTCAGCCCCAGCATTTT
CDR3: CASSLEDRVFGQPQHF

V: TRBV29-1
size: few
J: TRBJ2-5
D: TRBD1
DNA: TGCAGCGGAGGGGGACAGCAAGAGACCCAGTACTTC
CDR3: CSGGGQQETQYF

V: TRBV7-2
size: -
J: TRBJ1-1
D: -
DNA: TGTGCCAGCAGCGGTAAACAGGGCCGCGGCACTGAAGCTTTCTTT
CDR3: CASSGKQGRGTEAFF

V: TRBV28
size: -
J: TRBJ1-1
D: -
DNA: TGTGCCAGCAGTTTCAACAGCCAGATGAACACTGAAGCTTTCTTT
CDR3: CASSFNSQMNTEAFF

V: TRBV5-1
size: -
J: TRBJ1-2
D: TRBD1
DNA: TGCGTCAGCAGCGAAGAGGGACAGGGGGTTGGTGGCTACACCTTC
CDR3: CVSSEEGQGVGGYTF

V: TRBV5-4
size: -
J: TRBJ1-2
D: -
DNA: TGTGCCAGCAGCTCCCAAGCGGGCGCTGGCTACACCTTC
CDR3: CASSSQAGAGYTF

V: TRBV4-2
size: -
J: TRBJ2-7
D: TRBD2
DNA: TGTGCCAGCAGCCAAGAGACTTTAGCGGGGTCCTACGAGCAGTACTTC
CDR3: CASSQETLAGSYEQYF

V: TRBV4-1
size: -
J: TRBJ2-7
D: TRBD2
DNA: TGCGCCAGCAGCCCCCCCGGACTAGCAAACTACGAGCAGTACTTC
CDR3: CASSPPGLANYEQYF

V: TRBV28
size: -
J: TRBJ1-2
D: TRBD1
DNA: TGTGCCAGCAGTTTATCCACAGGGGCTAACTATGGCTACACCTTC
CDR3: CASSLSTGANYGYTF

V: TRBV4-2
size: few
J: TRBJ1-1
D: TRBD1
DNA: TGTGCCAGCAGCCCCATTACGGGACAGGGGGAAACTGAAGCTTTCTTT
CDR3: CASSPITGQGETEAFF

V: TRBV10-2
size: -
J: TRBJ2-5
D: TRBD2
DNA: TGCGCCAGCAGCCTGACTAGCGGTGACCAAGAGACCCAGTACTTC
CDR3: CASSLTSGDQETQYF

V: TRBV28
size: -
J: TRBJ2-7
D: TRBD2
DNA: TGTGCCAGCAGTTTATGGGGACTAGCGGCCCCCTACGAGCAGTACTTC
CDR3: CASSLWGLAAPYEQYF

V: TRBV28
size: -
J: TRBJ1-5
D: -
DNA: TGTGCCAGCACCCCCCCGGGGGGCAGCAATCAGCCCCAGCATTTT
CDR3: CASTPPGGSNQPQHF

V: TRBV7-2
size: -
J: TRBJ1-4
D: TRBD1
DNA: TGTGCCAGCAGCTCCAGACAGGGCGGTGTCGAAAAACTGTTTTTT
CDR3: CASSSRQGGVEKLFF

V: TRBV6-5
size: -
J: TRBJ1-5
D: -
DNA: TGTGCCAGCAAGCGAAACCGGCAGCCCCAGCATTTT
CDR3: CASKRNRQPQHF

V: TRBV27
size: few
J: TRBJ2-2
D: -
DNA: TGTGCCAGCAGTTTTAGCACCGGGGAGCTGTTTTTT
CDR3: CASSFSTGELFF

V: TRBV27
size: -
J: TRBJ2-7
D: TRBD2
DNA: TGTGCCAGCAGCCCGGGGTCCGGGGGGGTCTACGAGCAGTACTTC
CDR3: CASSPGSGGVYEQYF

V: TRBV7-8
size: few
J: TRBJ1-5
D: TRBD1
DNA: TGTGCCAGCAGCTTAAGTCGGGACAGGGCACGTCAGCCCCAGCATTTT
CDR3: CASSLSRDRARQPQHF

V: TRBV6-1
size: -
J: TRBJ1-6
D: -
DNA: TGTGCCAGCAGTGAAGCGCGTGCCGAGAACTCACCCCTCCACTTT
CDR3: CASSEARAENSPLHF

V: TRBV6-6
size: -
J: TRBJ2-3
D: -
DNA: TGTGCCAGCATCTCAGCAGCGAAGGGCACAGATACGCAGTATTTT
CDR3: CASISAAKGTDTQYF

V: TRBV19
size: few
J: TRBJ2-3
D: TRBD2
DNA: TGTGCCAGCCGTGGGTCAGCGGGGACAGATACGCAGTATTTT
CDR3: CASRGSAGTDTQYF